The 27 T cell receptor beta chains presented below share a single source sample, sequenced in a study of T cells of healthy individuals. A single record per CDR3 protein comes from TCRdb applying MiXCR to the 5' RACE reads. The data hold approximately 50,000 distinct CDR3 sequences, with under 15% observed a single time. All receptors derive from a human donor in good health.

This clonotype came up many times. The V gene is TRBV15, the J gene TRBJ2-7, with 9 positions matching TRBD2. Trimming at V came to 6 bases and at J to 0 bases, leaving 3 bases not matched to a gene. Germline loops: CDR1 LNHNV, CDR2 YYDKDF (reference sequence). The CDR3 has 14 residues. CDR3: CATRGSGGSYEQYF. In DNA form, the CDR3 reads TGTGCCACCAGGGGTAGCGGGGGCTCCTACGAGCAGTACTTC.

This clonotype was counted only a few times. The rearrangement links TRBV5-1 to TRBJ2-3, with D possibly being TRBD2 (5 bases). This CDR3 comprises 16 residues. The V end lost 5 bases, the J end lost 5 bases, and 21 bases lay between the germline ends. The V gene's germline CDR1 is SGHRS and CDR2 YFSETQ. The DNA of the CDR3 is TGCGCCAGCAGACAACTAGAGACCCAGGATCGAGATACGCAGTATTTT. It codes for CASRQLETQDRDTQYF.

Ten or more counts support this clonotype. The V gene is TRBV3-1, the J gene TRBJ2-1, with D possibly being TRBD2 (6 bases). Germline assignment: CDR1 LGHDT and CDR2 YNNKEL (reference sequence). The V end was cut by 0 bases, the J end by 7 bases, with 10 bases between. The CDR3 spans 14 residues. DNA for the CDR3: TGTGCCAGCAGCCAAGACGGGGGTAGGAATGAGCAGTTCTTC. Translation gives CASSQDGGRNEQFF.

This sequence joins TRBV4-1 and TRBJ1-1; the D is unclear. CDR3 length: 14 residues. Germline loops: CDR1 MGHRA, CDR2 YSYEKL. V lost 1 base and J lost 0, with 6 bases in between. In DNA form, the CDR3 reads TGCGCCAGCAGCCAAGGACTTATGAACACTGAAGCTTTCTTT. Its protein is CASSQGLMNTEAFF.

This clonotype has more than one count but fewer than ten. The chain couples TRBV5-5 to TRBJ1-5; D unclear. V was clipped by 0 bases and J by 10 bases, with 14 bases between them. The length of the CDR3 is 14 residues. Per the germline V gene, CDR1 is SGHKS and CDR2 is YYEKEE (reference sequence). The DNA of the CDR3 is TGTGCCAGCAGCTTGGGCATAACTGCCATTCCCCAGCATTTT. This translates into CASSLGITAIPQHF.

A few counts support this clonotype. The chain joins TRBV5-1 to TRBJ2-3; TRBD2 matches 7 bases. The CDR3 spans 15 residues. The germline gives CDR1 SGHRS, CDR2 YFSETQ. V shed 1 base, J shed 2 bases, and the junction held 4 bases outside the gene matches. CDR3 nucleotides: TGCGCCAGCAGCTTGTCGCGGGGGTACACAGATACGCAGTATTTT. It codes for CASSLSRGYTDTQYF.

This clonotype showed up just a few times. V gene TRBV12-5 combines with J gene TRBJ2-2; 9 nucleotides match TRBD1. Germline CDR1 and CDR2: LGHNT and FRNRAP. The CDR3 has 15 amino acids. V trimming: 6 bases; J trimming: 4 bases; junction bases outside the gene matches: 6. Written as DNA, the CDR3 is TGTGCTAGTGGACAGGGACAGGGCGGCACCGGGGAGCTGTTTTTT. This sequence encodes CASGQGQGGTGELFF.

This clonotype was observed many times. The chain employs TRBV5-1 and TRBJ1-2; D unresolved. CDR3 length: 13 residues. CDR1 and CDR2 from the germline V gene are SGHRS and YFSETQ. V was cut by 0 bases and J by 8 bases, with 11 bases left in between. In DNA, the CDR3 is TGCGCCAGCAGCTTGGTTTTGGGAGAGGGCTACACCTTC. This translates into CASSLVLGEGYTF. Supplemented by reference TRBV5-1 and TRBJ1-2, the full variable domain reads KAGVTQTPRYLIKTRGQQVTLSCSPISGHRSVSWYQQTPGQGLQFLFEYFSETQRNKGNFPGRFSGRQFSNSRSEMNVSTLELGDSALYLCASSLVLGEGYTFGSGTRLTVV.

This chain uses TRBV6-1 with TRBJ2-7; 14 bases are a match to TRBD2. This CDR3 is 15 amino acids long. J lost 3 bases, V lost 7 bases, and 5 bases had no gene match. Germline V gene lookup returns CDR1 MNHNS and CDR2 SASEGT. This chain's CDR3 is CASIWTSGGSYEQYF. Here the CDR3 DNA reads TGTGCCAGCATTTGGACTAGCGGGGGGAGCTACGAGCAGTACTTC.

The table lists this clonotype with many counts. This chain uses TRBV6-2 or TRBV6-3 with TRBJ1-6; D remains ambiguous. CDR3 size: 11 residues. The germline CDR1 and CDR2 sequences are MNHEY and SVGEGT. Between the trimmed V and J ends, which lost 4 bases and 10 bases, there was a span of 5 bases. The DNA for the CDR3 is TGTGCCAGCAGTTTAGGATCACCCCTCCACTTT. It codes for CASSLGSPLHF.

The CDR3 sequence is CASSLTGQGTEKLFF. The CDR3 region has the DNA TGTGCCAGCAGCTTGACGGGACAGGGGACTGAAAAACTGTTTTTT. This chain joins TRBV5-4 and TRBJ1-4, with TRBD1 identical over 10 bases. The CDR3 runs 15 residues. Germline assignment: CDR1 SGHNT and CDR2 YYREEE (reference sequence). Trimming cost V 1 base and J 7 bases; bases outside gene matches: 4. Complete variable domain (other parts from reference TRBV5-4 and TRBJ1-4): ETGVTQSPTHLIKTRGQQVTLRCSSQSGHNTVSWYQQALGQGPQFIFQYYREEENGRGNFPPRFSGLQFPNYSSELNVNALELDDSALYLCASSLTGQGTEKLFFGSGTQLSVL.

This clonotype was detected a few times. The CDR3, as DNA: TGTGCCTGGTCGACAGGGGGTCTCCCCCAAGAGACCCAGTACTTC. As protein: CAWSTGGLPQETQYF. V gene TRBV30 combines with J gene TRBJ2-5; the match to TRBD1 covers 9 bases. Germline V CDR1 and CDR2: GTSNPN, SVGIG (reference sequence). This CDR3 contains 15 residues. With 5 bases clipped from V and 1 base from J, the junction kept 8 bases outside the gene matches.

The gene calls are TRBV2 and TRBJ2-7; 8 positions match TRBD1. The CDR3 extends over 14 amino acids. CDR1 SNHLY and CDR2 FYNNEI come from the germline V gene. The ends lost 5 bases at V and 5 bases at J; junction bases unmatched: 8. The CDR3 DNA reads as TGTGCCAGCAGTACCCAGGGGGCGCAAGACGAGCAGTACTTC. Protein product: CASSTQGAQDEQYF. The complete variable domain, with remaining parts taken from reference TRBV2 and TRBJ2-7, reads EPEVTQTPSHQVTQMGQEVILRCVPISNHLYFYWYRQILGQKVEFLVSFYNNEISEKSEIFDDQFSVERPDGSNFTLKIRSTKLEDSAMYFCASSTQGAQDEQYFGPGTRLTVT.

At least ten counts were recorded for this clonotype. The chain links TRBV5-1 to TRBJ2-7, with D perhaps being TRBD1 or TRBD2 (5 bases each). The CDR3 is made up of 15 amino acids. Germline CDR1 is SGHRS and CDR2 is YFSETQ. Trimming removed 5 bases from V and 3 bases from J, with 18 bases in between. The CDR3 reads CASSPTGTAIYEQYF. The CDR3 DNA reads TGCGCCAGCAGTCCAACCGGGACCGCTATCTACGAGCAGTACTTC.

The rearrangement uses TRBV7-2 and TRBJ2-6, with 7 bases lining up with TRBD1. CDR1 SGHTA and CDR2 FQGNSA come from the germline V gene. The CDR3 has 14 amino acids. With V trimmed by 8 bases and J by 10 bases, 11 bases remained unmatched. The CDR3, as DNA: TGTGCCAGCGCCCCCACTGCAGGGGGTAACGTCCTGACTTTC. Translation gives CASAPTAGGNVLTF.

In this sample, this clonotype turned up a few times. The chain employs TRBV20-1 and TRBJ1-6, with a weak D call TRBD1 (6 bases). The CDR3 has 14 amino acids. CDR1 is DFQATT, CDR2 SNEGSKA, per germline (reference sequence). V was pared by 1 base and J by 5 bases, with 9 bases between. CDR3 nucleotides: TGCAGTGCTAGAGGCCCAGGGGATAATTCACCCCTCCACTTT. Protein product: CSARGPGDNSPLHF.

This clonotype was detected only a few times. The chain recombines TRBV19 with TRBJ1-1; perhaps TRBD1 as D (6 bases). This CDR3 is built from 16 residues. The V and J ends lost 5 bases and 0 bases respectively, with 16 bases between them. CDR1 and CDR2 from the germline V gene are LNHDA and SQIVND (reference sequence). DNA of the CDR3: TGTGCCAGTAGTTTTCGATCCGGACAGATGAACACTGAAGCTTTCTTT. Translating it yields CASSFRSGQMNTEAFF.

The chain has TRBV7-2 and TRBJ2-5; TRBD2 aligns across 8 bases. Germline V gene lookup returns CDR1 SGHTA and CDR2 FQGNSA. The CDR3 contains 15 residues. V shed 5 bases and J 1 base; nucleotides not matched to a gene: 6. The DNA for the CDR3 is TGTGCCAGCAGCCTCGGGAGGGGGGCCCAAGAGACCCAGTACTTC. This translates into CASSLGRGAQETQYF.

This clonotype appeared many times. CDR3 in amino acids: CAISGTGAETQYF. CDR3 nucleotide sequence: TGTGCCATCAGTGGAACCGGGGCGGAGACCCAGTACTTC. The chain recombines TRBV10-3 with TRBJ2-5; D is tentatively TRBD1 or TRBD2 (5 bases each). Trimming shortened V by 4 bases and J by 5 bases, and 11 bases separated the two germline ends. Per germline, CDR1 ENHRY and CDR2 SYGVKD. The CDR3 has 13 residues.

This clonotype was detected many times. The chain carries TRBV12-3 or TRBV12-4 and TRBJ2-5, with no clear D. V gave up 6 bases and J gave up 3 bases, with 8 bases separating them. This CDR3 contains 12 residues. The chain's CDR3 is CASSPNKETQYF. The CDR3 DNA reads TGTGCCAGCAGCCCAAACAAAGAGACCCAGTACTTC.

Many counts were recorded for this clonotype. The gene calls are TRBV20-1 and TRBJ2-3; TRBD2 aligns across 9 bases. Trimming cost V 6 bases and J 0 bases; bases outside gene matches: 1. The CDR3 runs 13 residues. Per germline, CDR1 DFQATT and CDR2 SNEGSKA (reference sequence). The CDR3 protein is CSAGTSSTDTQYF. In DNA form, the CDR3 reads TGCAGTGCGGGGACTAGCAGCACAGATACGCAGTATTTT.

This clonotype was counted only a few times. The rearrangement uses TRBV10-3 and TRBJ1-3, with D perhaps TRBD1 (5 bases). The ends were cut back, 2 bases at V and 0 bases at J, with 8 bases in the middle. Germline V CDR1 and CDR2: ENHRY, SYGVKD. This CDR3 comprises 15 residues. The CDR3 sequence is CAISEIGDSGNTIYF. The CDR3 DNA sequence: TGTGCCATCAGTGAGATAGGGGACTCTGGAAACACCATATATTTT.

This clonotype appeared a few times. The chain recombines TRBV27 with TRBJ1-5, with D possibly matching TRBD1 (5 bases). CDR1 is MNHEY, CDR2 SMNVEV, per germline (reference sequence). The germline V and J ends were trimmed by 1 base and 0 bases, with 13 bases remaining between them. This CDR3 has 17 amino acids. The CDR3 spells CASSLWGGRDSNQPQHF. CDR3 DNA sequence: TGTGCCAGCAGTTTATGGGGCGGCCGAGATAGCAATCAGCCCCAGCATTTT.

The sample holds a few counts of this clonotype. This chain links TRBV14 with TRBJ2-1; D is unclear. Deletions cut 1 base from V and 12 bases from J, with 10 bases between. This CDR3 has 12 residues. CDR1 and CDR2 from the germline V gene are SGHDN and FVKESK. The CDR3 loop reads CASSQGRVWQFF. In DNA, the CDR3 is TGTGCCAGCAGCCAAGGACGGGTCTGGCAGTTCTTC.

The rearrangement uses TRBV12-3 or TRBV12-4 and TRBJ2-5; D may be TRBD1 (5 bases). Trimming stripped 6 bases from V and 2 bases from J, with 7 bases between. The CDR3 loop spans 12 amino acids. Here the CDR3 reads CASRTEQETQYF. The CDR3 bases are TGTGCCAGCAGGACAGAACAAGAGACCCAGTACTTC.

This chain joins TRBV2 and TRBJ1-2; D not resolved. This CDR3 is built from 12 residues. V was trimmed by 6 bases and J by 3 bases, leaving 8 bases between them. Per germline, CDR1 SNHLY and CDR2 FYNNEI. The CDR3 region has the DNA TGTGCCAGCAGGAATTCGGACTATGGCTACACCTTC. This encodes CASRNSDYGYTF.

Many counts were recorded for this clonotype. The J gene is TRBJ2-1, the V gene TRBV9; 9 nucleotides match TRBD1. The CDR3 extends over 17 amino acids. Germline CDR1 reads SGDLS; CDR2 reads YYNGEE. V shed 4 bases, J shed 0 bases, and the junction held 8 bases outside the gene matches. The CDR3 reads CASSTQGQGSSYNEQFF. The CDR3 DNA reads TGTGCCAGCAGCACCCAGGGACAGGGAAGCTCCTACAATGAGCAGTTCTTC.